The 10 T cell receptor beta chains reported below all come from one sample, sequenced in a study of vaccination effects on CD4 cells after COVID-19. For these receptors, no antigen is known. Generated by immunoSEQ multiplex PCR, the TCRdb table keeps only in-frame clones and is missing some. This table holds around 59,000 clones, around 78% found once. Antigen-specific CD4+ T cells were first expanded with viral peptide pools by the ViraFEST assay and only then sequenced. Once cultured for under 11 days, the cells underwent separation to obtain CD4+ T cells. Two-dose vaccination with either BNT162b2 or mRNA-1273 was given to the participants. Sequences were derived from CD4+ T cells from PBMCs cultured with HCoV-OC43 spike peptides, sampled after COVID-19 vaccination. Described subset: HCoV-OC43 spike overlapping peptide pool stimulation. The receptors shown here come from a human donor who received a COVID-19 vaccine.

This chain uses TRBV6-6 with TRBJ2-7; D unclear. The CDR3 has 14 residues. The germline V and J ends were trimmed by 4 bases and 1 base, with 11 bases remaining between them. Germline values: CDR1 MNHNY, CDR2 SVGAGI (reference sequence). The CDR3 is CASSFKAESYEQYV. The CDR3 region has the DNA TGTGCCAGCAGTTTTAAGGCAGAGTCCTACGAGCAGTACGTC.

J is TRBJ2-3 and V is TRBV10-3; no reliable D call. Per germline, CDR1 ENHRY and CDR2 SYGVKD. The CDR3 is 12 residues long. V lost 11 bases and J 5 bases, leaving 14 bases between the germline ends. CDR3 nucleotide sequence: TGTGCCCTGCGTGACCGCGAAGATACGCAGTATTTT. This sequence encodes CALRDREDTQYF.

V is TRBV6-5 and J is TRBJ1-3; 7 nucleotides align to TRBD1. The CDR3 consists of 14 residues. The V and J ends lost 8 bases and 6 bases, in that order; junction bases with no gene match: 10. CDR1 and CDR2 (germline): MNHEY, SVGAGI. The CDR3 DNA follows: TGTGCCAGCTTAGAGGGACAGATTCAAAACACCATATATTTT. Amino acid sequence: CASLEGQIQNTIYF.

The CDR3 loop reads CASSLGTAGSYEQYV. The CDR3 nucleotides are TGCGCCAGCAGCTTGGGGACCGCCGGATCCTACGAGCAGTACGTC. The chain uses TRBV5-1 and TRBJ2-7; no firm D call. Germline V gene sequence: CDR1 SGHRS, CDR2 YFSETQ. The CDR3 has 15 residues. V was shortened by 0 bases and J by 1 base, with 11 bases between the two germline ends.

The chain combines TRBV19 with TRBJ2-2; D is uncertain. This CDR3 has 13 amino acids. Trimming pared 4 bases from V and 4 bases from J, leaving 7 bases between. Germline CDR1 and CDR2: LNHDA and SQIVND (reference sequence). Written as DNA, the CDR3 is TGTGCCAGTAGTACCAGCGCCACCGGGGAGCTGTTTTTT. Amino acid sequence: CASSTSATGELFF.

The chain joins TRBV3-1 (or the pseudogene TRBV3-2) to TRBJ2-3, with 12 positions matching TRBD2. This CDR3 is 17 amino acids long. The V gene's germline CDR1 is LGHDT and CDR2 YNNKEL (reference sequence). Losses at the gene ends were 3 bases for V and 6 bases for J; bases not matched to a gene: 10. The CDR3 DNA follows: TGTGCCAGCAGCCAGAAAAGGCTAGCGGGGGGGCCTGATACGCAGTATTTT. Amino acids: CASSQKRLAGGPDTQYF.

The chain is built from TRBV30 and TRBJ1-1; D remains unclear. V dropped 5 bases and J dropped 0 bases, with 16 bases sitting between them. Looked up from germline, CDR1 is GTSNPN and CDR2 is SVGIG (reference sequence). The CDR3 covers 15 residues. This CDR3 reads CAWHPGGLMNTEAFF. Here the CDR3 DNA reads TGTGCCTGGCACCCAGGCGGACTCATGAACACTGAAGCTTTCTTT.

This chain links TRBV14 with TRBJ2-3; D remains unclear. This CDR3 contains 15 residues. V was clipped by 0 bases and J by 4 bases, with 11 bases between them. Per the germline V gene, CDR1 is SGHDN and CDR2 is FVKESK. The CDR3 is CASSQDVWLPDTQYF. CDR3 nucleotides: TGTGCCAGCAGCCAAGACGTGTGGCTGCCAGATACGCAGTATTTT.

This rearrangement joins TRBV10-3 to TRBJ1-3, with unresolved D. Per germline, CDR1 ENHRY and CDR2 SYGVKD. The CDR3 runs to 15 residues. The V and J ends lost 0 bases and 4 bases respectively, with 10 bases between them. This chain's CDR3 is CAISESRMGGNTIYF. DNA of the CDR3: TGTGCCATCAGTGAGTCACGGATGGGAGGAAACACCATATATTTT.

The CDR3 bases are TGTGCCAGCAGCTTACGACAGGGCGGCACAGATACGCAGTATTTT. Translating it yields CASSLRQGGTDTQYF. The genes are TRBV5-6 and TRBJ2-3; the match to TRBD1 covers 7 bases. The CDR3 totals 15 residues. Trimming removed 2 bases from V and 1 base from J; junction bases left unmatched: 4. The germline V gene encodes CDR1 SGHDT and CDR2 YYEEEE.